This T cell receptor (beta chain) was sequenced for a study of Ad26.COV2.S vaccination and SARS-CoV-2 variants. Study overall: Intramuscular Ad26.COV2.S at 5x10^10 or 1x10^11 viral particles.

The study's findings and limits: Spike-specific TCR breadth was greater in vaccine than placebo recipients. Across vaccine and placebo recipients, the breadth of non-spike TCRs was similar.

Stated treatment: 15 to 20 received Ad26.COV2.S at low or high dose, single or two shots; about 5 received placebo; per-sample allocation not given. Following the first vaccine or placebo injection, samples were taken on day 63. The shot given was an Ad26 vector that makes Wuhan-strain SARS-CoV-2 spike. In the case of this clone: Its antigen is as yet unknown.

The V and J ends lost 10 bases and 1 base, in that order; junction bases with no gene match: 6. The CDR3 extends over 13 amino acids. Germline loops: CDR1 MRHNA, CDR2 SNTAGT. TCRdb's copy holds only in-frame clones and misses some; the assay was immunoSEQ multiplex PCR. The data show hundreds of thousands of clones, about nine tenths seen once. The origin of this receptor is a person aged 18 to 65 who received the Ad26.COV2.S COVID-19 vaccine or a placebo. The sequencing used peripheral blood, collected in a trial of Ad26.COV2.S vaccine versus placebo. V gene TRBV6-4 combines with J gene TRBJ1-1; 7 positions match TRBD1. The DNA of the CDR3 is TGTGCCACCCCCCACAGGGGGAACACTGAAGCTTTCTTT. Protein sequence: CATPHRGNTEAFF.